Listed below are T cell receptor beta chains from one sample, sequenced in a study of T-cell memory formation after mild COVID-19. TCRdb re-called the 5' RACE reads through MiXCR, storing one row per CDR3 protein. The sample has around 180,000 distinct CDR3 sequences, roughly 16% seen once; the top ten hold approximately 2.2%. Sequenced material: PBMCs or a T cell subset sorted from them (not recorded which). These receptors originate from an adult woman who had mild COVID-19 (a few samples of this study predate the infection). Cell type and time point are not known. CDR3s include the opening cysteine and the closing phenylalanine or tryptophan.

J gene,CDR3 length,V gene,CDR3 protein
TRBJ2-4,17,TRBV7-9,CASSPFTGVLAKNIQYF
TRBJ1-1,12,TRBV12-3/TRBV12-4,CASSSGMTEAFF
TRBJ2-7,12,TRBV2,CASKREGYEQYF
TRBJ2-3,13,TRBV20-1,CSALAGGRDTQYF
TRBJ1-6,15,TRBV12-3/TRBV12-4,CASRTQSSYNSPLHF
TRBJ2-7,17,TRBV4-3,CASSQDEGTSGSREQYF
TRBJ2-1,18,TRBV9,CASSVGAPTASGDNEQFF
TRBJ2-6,18,TRBV15,CATSRTSGRAYGANVLTF
TRBJ2-3,17,TRBV5-4,CASSPKGLADSTDTQYF
TRBJ2-7,17,TRBV15,CATKGDTFGGRPSTQYF
TRBJ2-1,19,TRBV3-1,CASSQDRLFAGGHYNEQFF
TRBJ1-2,12,TRBV7-2,CASSLEVGGYTF
TRBJ2-5,16,TRBV5-5,CASSLASGGARETQYF
TRBJ2-7,12,TRBV11-2,CASSLPFTGQYF
TRBJ2-2,16,TRBV4-2,CASSQDSGVNTGELFF
TRBJ2-1,13,TRBV12-3/TRBV12-4,CASSLAGVFEQFF
TRBJ2-1,14,TRBV6-4,CASSAGTGINEQFF
TRBJ2-1,15,TRBV7-2,CASSTRLAGQNEQFF
TRBJ1-2,14,TRBV5-1,CASSLGQILYGYTF
TRBJ1-2,13,TRBV6-5,CASSYGPGEGYTF
TRBJ2-2,15,TRBV7-2,CASSPRTGDTGELFF
TRBJ1-6,16,TRBV4-1,CASSQEGFHRNSPLHF
TRBJ2-4,14,TRBV18,CASSLTSGKNIQYF
TRBJ1-2,15,TRBV28,CASTPGGTTGYGYTF
TRBJ1-2,12,TRBV29-1,CSVDSQQRGYTF
TRBJ2-3,19,TRBV6-4,CASSDSKGSGRPSTDTQYF
TRBJ2-5,16,TRBV12-3/TRBV12-4,CASSPWTGGDGETQYF